This entry is about one T cell receptor beta chain. Its antigen remains unidentified. The data were taken from a study of OX40 agonist ivuxolimab in advanced cancers. Here immunoSEQ multiplex PCR was the method, and the copy in TCRdb shows in-frame clones only, minus some. The repertoire has just over 14,000 clones, around four fifths of them found once; the top ten carry 25% to 35%. The V gene's germline CDR1 is MNHEY and CDR2 SMNVEV (reference sequence). There are 13 residues in the CDR3. Trimming cost V 6 bases and J 7 bases; bases outside gene matches: 5. General study points: Expanded clones were, on average, more numerous in CD8+ T cells than in CD4+.

The sequencing used CD4+ or CD8+ T cells sorted from blood, collected in a trial of the OX40 agonist ivuxolimab. The chain links TRBV27 to TRBJ2-2; 7 bases agree with TRBD1. The clonotype was recovered from an adult with an advanced solid tumor such as melanoma, head and neck, liver or kidney cancer. This CDR3 reads CASSTGVGGELFF. The DNA of the CDR3 is TGTGCCAGCAGCACAGGGGTGGGCGGGGAGCTGTTTTTT.